This TCR beta chain originates from a study of shared clonotypes between healthy human individuals. Study at large: CD8 memory received one plate per donor, CD8 naive two, CD4 memory three and CD4 naive three. Notes on the study in general: The diversity represented, both genetic and in exposure history, was limited by few donors.

Clones were sequenced by immunoSEQ multiplex PCR, and TCRdb holds only the in-frame ones, with some missing. The sample includes over a million clones, 75% to 85% of them seen just once. This clone was detected only a few times. Its specificity is not known. Splitting the CD4+ cells yielded a CD45RA+ naive subset and a CD45RA-negative memory subset. The TCR comes from a man aged 18 to 30 in good health. Some clones in this sample may be carry-over from other donors' samples. Sequenced material: memory CD4+ T cells from PBMCs. As to subset: CD45RA-negative fraction.

CDR3 nucleotides: TGCGCCAGCATCCCGCCGCTCAGCACAGATACGCAGTATTTT. Protein product: CASIPPLSTDTQYF. This chain uses TRBV23-1 with TRBJ2-3; D call uncertain. TRBV23-1 is flagged as an ORF with uncertain function. V gave up 7 bases and J gave up 0 bases, with 11 bases separating them. The CDR3 length is 14 residues.